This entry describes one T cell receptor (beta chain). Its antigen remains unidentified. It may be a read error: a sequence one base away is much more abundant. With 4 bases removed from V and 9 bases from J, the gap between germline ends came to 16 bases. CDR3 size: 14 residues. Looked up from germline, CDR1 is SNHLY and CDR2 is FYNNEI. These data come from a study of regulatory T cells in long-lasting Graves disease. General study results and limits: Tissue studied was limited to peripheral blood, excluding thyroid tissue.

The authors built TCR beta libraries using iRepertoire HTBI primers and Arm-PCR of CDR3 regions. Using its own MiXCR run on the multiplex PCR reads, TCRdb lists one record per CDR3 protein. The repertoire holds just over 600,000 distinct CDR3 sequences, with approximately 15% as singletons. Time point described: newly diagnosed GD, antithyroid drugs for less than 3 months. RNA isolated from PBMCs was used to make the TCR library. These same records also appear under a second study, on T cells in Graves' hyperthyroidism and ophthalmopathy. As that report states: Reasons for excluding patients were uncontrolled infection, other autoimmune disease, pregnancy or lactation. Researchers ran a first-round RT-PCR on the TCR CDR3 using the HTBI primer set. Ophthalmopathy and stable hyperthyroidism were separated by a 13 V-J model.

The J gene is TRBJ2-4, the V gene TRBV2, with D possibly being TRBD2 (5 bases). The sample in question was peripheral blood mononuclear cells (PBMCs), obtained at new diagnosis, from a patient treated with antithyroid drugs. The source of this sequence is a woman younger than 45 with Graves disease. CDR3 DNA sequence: TGTGCCAGCAGTGTAGGAGGAGCTCCACTCATTCAGTACTTC. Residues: CASSVGGAPLIQYF.